This T cell receptor beta chain was identified during a study of T cell changes during pregnancy in multiple sclerosis. Trimming cost V 7 bases and J 4 bases; bases outside gene matches: 6. The CDR3 loop spans 13 amino acids. The germline V gene has CDR1 LNHDA and CDR2 SQIVND (reference sequence). Libraries were prepared by immunoSEQ multiplex PCR; TCRdb keeps only in-frame clonotypes and omits some of them. Here the sample spans about 22,000 clones, 75% to 95% being singletons. This clone came up a few times. The sequencing here drew on CD4+ T cells from peripheral blood mononuclear cells, taken in the third trimester of pregnancy. The V gene is TRBV19, the J gene TRBJ1-2; 7 bases fit TRBD1. The origin of this receptor is a female donor in good health, enrolled as a control in a pregnancy study. The chain's CDR3 is CASNPDRAYGYTF. CDR3 sequence (DNA): TGTGCCAGTAACCCAGACAGGGCCTATGGCTACACCTTC.